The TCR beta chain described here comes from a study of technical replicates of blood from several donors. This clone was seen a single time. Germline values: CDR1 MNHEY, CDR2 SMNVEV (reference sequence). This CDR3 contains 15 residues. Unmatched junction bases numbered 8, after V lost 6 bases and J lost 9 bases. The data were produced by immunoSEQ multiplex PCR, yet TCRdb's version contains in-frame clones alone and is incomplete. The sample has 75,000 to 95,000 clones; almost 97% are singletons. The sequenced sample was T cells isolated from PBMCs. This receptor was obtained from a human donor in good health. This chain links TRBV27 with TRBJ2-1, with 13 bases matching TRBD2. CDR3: CASRAGTSGNTEQFF. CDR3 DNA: TGTGCCAGCAGAGCCGGGACTAGCGGGAACACTGAGCAGTTCTTC.